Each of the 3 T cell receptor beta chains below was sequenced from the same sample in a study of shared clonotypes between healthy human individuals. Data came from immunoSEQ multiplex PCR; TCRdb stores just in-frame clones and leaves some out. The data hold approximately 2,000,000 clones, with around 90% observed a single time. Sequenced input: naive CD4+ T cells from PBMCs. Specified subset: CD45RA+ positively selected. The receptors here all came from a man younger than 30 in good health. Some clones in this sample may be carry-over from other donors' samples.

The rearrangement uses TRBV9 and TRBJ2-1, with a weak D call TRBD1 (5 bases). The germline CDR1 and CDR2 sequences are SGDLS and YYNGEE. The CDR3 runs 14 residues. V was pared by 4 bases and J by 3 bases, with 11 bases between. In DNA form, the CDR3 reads TGTGCCAGCAGCCCTCGGACACACTACAATGAGCAGTTCTTC. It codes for CASSPRTHYNEQFF.

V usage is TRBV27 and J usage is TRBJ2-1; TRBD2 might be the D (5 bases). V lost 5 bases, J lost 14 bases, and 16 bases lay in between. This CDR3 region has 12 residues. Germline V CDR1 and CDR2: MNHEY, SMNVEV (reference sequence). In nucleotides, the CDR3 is TGTGCCAGCAGTGTTCCTCGGGGATTTAAGTTCTTC. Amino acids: CASSVPRGFKFF.

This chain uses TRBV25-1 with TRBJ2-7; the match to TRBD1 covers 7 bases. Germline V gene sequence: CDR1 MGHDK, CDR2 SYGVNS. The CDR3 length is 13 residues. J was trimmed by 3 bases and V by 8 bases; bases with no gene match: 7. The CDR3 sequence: CASARQGGYEQYF. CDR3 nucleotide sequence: TGTGCCAGCGCCAGACAGGGTGGCTACGAGCAGTACTTC.